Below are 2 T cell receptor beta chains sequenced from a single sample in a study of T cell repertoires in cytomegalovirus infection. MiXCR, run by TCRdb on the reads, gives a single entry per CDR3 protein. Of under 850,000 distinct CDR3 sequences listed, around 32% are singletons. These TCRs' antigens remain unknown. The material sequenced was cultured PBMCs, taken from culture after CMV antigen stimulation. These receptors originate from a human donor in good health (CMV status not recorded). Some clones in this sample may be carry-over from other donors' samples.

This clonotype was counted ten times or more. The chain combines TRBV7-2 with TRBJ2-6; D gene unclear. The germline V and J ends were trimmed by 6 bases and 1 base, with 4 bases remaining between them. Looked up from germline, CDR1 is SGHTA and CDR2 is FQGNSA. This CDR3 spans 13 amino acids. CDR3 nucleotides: TGTGCCAGCAGACATTCTGGGGCCAACGTCCTGACTTTC. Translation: CASRHSGANVLTF. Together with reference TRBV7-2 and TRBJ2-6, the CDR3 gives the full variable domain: GAGVSQSPSNKVTEKGKDVELRCDPISGHTALYWYRQSLGQGLEFLIYFQGNSAPDKSGLPSDRFSAERTGGSVSTLTIQRTQQEDSAVYLCASRHSGANVLTFGAGSRLTVL.

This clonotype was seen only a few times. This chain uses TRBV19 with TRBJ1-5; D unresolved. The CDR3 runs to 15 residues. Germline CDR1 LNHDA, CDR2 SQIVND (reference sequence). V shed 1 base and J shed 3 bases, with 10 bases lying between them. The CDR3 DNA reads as TGTGCCAGTAGTATAGGGAGTCCAAACAATCAGCCCCAGCATTTT. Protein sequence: CASSIGSPNNQPQHF.